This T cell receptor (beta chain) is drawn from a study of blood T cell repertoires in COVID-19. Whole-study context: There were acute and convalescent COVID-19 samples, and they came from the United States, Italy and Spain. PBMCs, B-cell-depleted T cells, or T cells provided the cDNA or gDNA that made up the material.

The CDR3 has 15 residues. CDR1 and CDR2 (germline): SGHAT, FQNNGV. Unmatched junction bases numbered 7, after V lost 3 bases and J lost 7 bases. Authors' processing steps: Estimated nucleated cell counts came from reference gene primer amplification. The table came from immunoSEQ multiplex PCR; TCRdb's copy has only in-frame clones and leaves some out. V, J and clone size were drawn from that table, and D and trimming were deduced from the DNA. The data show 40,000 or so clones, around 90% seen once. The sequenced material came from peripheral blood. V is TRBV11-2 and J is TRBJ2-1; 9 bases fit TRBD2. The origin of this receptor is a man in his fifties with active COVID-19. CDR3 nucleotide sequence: TGTGCCAGCAGCTTGGGCGGGGGGGCGAGAAATGAGCAGTTCTTC. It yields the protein CASSLGGGARNEQFF.